Listed here are 21 T cell receptor beta chains from one sample, sequenced in a study of cytomegalovirus exposure and HLA in healthy donors. The PCR made use of 60 Vbeta and 13 Jbeta primers. Using immunoSEQ multiplex PCR, the repertoire was profiled, and TCRdb retains in-frame clones only, with some absent. The data contain tens of thousands of clones, approximately 78% of them singletons. The sequenced material came from PBMCs. These receptors were collected from a woman between 25 and 40 years old in good health and CMV-seronegative.

The chain combines TRBV30 with TRBJ1-2, with D unclear. The CDR3 is made up of 13 amino acids. V lost 3 bases and J lost 8, with 16 bases in between. Per the germline V gene, CDR1 is GTSNPN and CDR2 is SVGIG (reference sequence). The CDR3 region is CAWRVEKLLGYTF. As DNA, the CDR3 is TGTGCCTGGAGAGTGGAGAAGCTCCTAGGCTACACCTTC.

The chain carries TRBV7-9 and TRBJ2-4; possible D gene TRBD1, 6 bases. V lost 4 bases, J lost 8 bases, and 15 bases lay in between. The CDR3 is 14 residues long. Germline V gives CDR1 SEHNR, CDR2 FQNEAQ (reference sequence). The CDR3 DNA sequence: TGTGCCAGCAGCTCTCAAACAGGGCCTGACATTCAGTACTTC. Amino acids: CASSSQTGPDIQYF.

The chain has TRBV6-4 and TRBJ1-1; 9 bases are shared with TRBD1. The CDR3 is made up of 12 amino acids. Trimming removed 8 bases from V and 5 bases from J; junction bases left unmatched: 3. Germline lookup yields CDR1 MRHNA and CDR2 SNTAGT. The CDR3 here is CASRDRETEAFF. The CDR3, as DNA: TGTGCCAGCCGGGACAGGGAAACTGAAGCTTTCTTT.

The gene calls are TRBV29-1 and TRBJ2-7; TRBD1 matches 7 bases. The CDR3 loop spans 12 amino acids. Trimming removed 6 bases from V and 3 bases from J; junction bases left unmatched: 5. Germline V gives CDR1 SQVTM, CDR2 ANQGSEA. This chain's CDR3 is CSVLGTDYEQYF. DNA for the CDR3: TGCAGCGTCCTCGGGACAGACTACGAGCAGTACTTC.

This clone has a single count. V is TRBV6-1 and J is TRBJ2-7; TRBD2 matches at 8 bases. Per germline, CDR1 MNHNS and CDR2 SASEGT. The CDR3 runs to 13 residues. V lost 7 bases, J lost 2 bases, and 4 bases stayed unmatched. CDR3 amino acids: CASKGTSTYEQYF. In DNA, the CDR3 is TGTGCCAGCAAGGGGACTAGTACCTACGAGCAGTACTTC.

The chain combines TRBV4-2 with TRBJ1-6; 7 bases map to TRBD1. V shed 2 bases and J 8 bases; nucleotides not matched to a gene: 9. Germline values: CDR1 LGHNA, CDR2 YNFKEQ. This CDR3 spans 16 amino acids. The CDR3 DNA is TGTGCCAGCAGCCAAAACATTCAAACAGGGGATTCACCCCTCCACTTT. Encoded protein: CASSQNIQTGDSPLHF.

This clone was counted once. V and J are TRBV29-1 and TRBJ2-5; 11 bases are a match to TRBD1. CDR3 length: 15 amino acids. The germline V gene encodes CDR1 SQVTM and CDR2 ANQGSEA. Trimming at V came to 1 base and at J to 5 bases, leaving 6 bases not matched to a gene. The DNA of the CDR3 is TGCAGCGTTGAAGGGGAGGACAGGGGGCTTGAGACCCAGTACTTC. Protein: CSVEGEDRGLETQYF.

The chain joins TRBV30 to TRBJ1-1, with 8 bases matching TRBD1. Germline CDR1 is GTSNPN and CDR2 is SVGIG (reference sequence). V lost 0 bases, J lost 4 bases, and 1 base stayed unmatched. The CDR3 runs 13 residues. The CDR3 DNA reads as TGTGCCTGGAGTGTCCAGGGGGCCACTGAAGCTTTCTTT. It translates to CAWSVQGATEAFF.

The chain links TRBV18 to TRBJ2-1; 9 positions agree with TRBD2. CDR3 size: 15 residues. Trimming cost V 3 bases and J 7 bases; bases outside gene matches: 7. Germline loops: CDR1 KGHSH, CDR2 LQKENI. The CDR3 nucleotides read TGTGCCAGCTCACCGGGAGTAGCGGGGGTTAATGAGCAGTTCTTC. It translates to CASSPGVAGVNEQFF.

The rearrangement links TRBV13 to TRBJ2-1; D uncertain. V was clipped by 3 bases and J by 0 bases, with 9 bases between them. The CDR3 consists of 15 residues. Germline values: CDR1 PRHDT, CDR2 FYEKMQ (reference sequence). The CDR3 DNA is TGTGCCAGCAGCTTGGTCTCGAGCTCCTACAATGAGCAGTTCTTC. Its protein is CASSLVSSSYNEQFF.

The V and J genes are TRBV7-6 and TRBJ1-3; 8 bases line up with TRBD1. The CDR3 covers 14 residues. V dropped 5 bases and J dropped 4; count of bases not matched to a gene: 4. Germline CDR1 and CDR2: SGHVS and FNYEAQ. CDR3 sequence: CASSPRGPGNTIYF. DNA for the CDR3: TGTGCCAGCAGCCCCAGGGGGCCGGGAAACACCATATATTTT.

The chain joins TRBV20-1 to TRBJ1-2; D possibly corresponds to TRBD1 (5 bases). CDR1 is DFQATT, CDR2 SNEGSKA, per germline (reference sequence). The CDR3 is made up of 11 amino acids. This CDR3 is CCSRRDGGYTF. CDR3 bases: TGCTGCTCAAGGAGGGACGGTGGCTACACCTTC.

This clone was detected only a few times. This chain joins TRBV30 and TRBJ1-4; D gene ambiguous. The germline V gene has CDR1 GTSNPN and CDR2 SVGIG (reference sequence). Deletions cut 5 bases from V and 7 bases from J, with 11 bases between. This CDR3 region has 12 residues. The CDR3 region has the DNA TGTGCCTGGTCGGGAGTTGGTGAAAAACTGTTTTTT. Translating gives CAWSGVGEKLFF.

V and J are TRBV29-1 and TRBJ2-1, with TRBD2 matching over 7 bases. The CDR3 consists of 16 residues. V shed 0 bases, J shed 8 bases, and the junction held 13 bases outside the gene matches. The germline CDR1 and CDR2 sequences are SQVTM and ANQGSEA. The CDR3 spells CSVEEFAGVTDDEQFF. The CDR3 bases are TGCAGCGTTGAAGAATTCGCGGGAGTAACCGACGATGAGCAGTTCTTC.

The CDR3 nucleotides are TGCGCCAGCAGTCTAACTAGCGCCTACACAGATACGCAGTATTTT. As protein: CASSLTSAYTDTQYF. The chain couples TRBV5-1 to TRBJ2-3; 7 nucleotides match TRBD2. The germline CDR1 and CDR2 sequences are SGHRS and YFSETQ. CDR3 length: 15 residues. V lost 5 bases, J lost 2 bases, and 8 bases stayed unmatched.

A single count supports this clone. V usage is TRBV4-2 and J usage is TRBJ1-2, with D hard to call. This CDR3 contains 15 residues. CDR1 is LGHNA, CDR2 YNFKEQ, per germline. The V end was cut by 5 bases, the J end by 6 bases, with 19 bases between. Written as DNA, the CDR3 is TGTGCCAGCAGCTCTCTCGGAGGGTCGGGAAATGGCTACACCTTC. Amino acids: CASSSLGGSGNGYTF.

This clone was recorded only once. The chain carries TRBV29-1 and TRBJ2-1; TRBD1 matches 8 bases. The CDR3 covers 15 residues. Germline V gene lookup returns CDR1 SQVTM and CDR2 ANQGSEA. After removal of 4 bases from V and 1 base from J, the junction contained 6 bases not matched to a gene. DNA of the CDR3: TGCAGCGTTGCCAGGGGACAGGAGTCCTACAATGAGCAGTTCTTC. It encodes CSVARGQESYNEQFF.

This CDR3 reads CSARNSYGYTF. Written as DNA, the CDR3 is TGCAGTGCTAGAAACAGCTATGGCTACACCTTC. The chain joins TRBV20-1 to TRBJ1-2; D is unclear. This CDR3 contains 11 residues. V was trimmed by 2 bases and J by 4 bases, leaving 5 bases between them. Germline lookup yields CDR1 DFQATT and CDR2 SNEGSKA (reference sequence).

The chain combines TRBV30 with TRBJ2-5, with 7 bases that match TRBD1. CDR1 GTSNPN and CDR2 SVGIG come from the germline V gene (reference sequence). The CDR3 loop spans 12 amino acids. V was pared by 7 bases and J by 4 bases, with 6 bases of the junction left unmatched. The CDR3 DNA follows: TGTGCCTCCTCGACAGGGAGAGAGACCCAGTACTTC. Translated, it gives CASSTGRETQYF.

V usage is TRBV14 and J usage is TRBJ2-7; the D is unclear. From germline, CDR1 is SGHDN and CDR2 FVKESK. The CDR3 is 14 residues long. V shed 0 bases and J shed 2 bases, with 8 bases lying between them. The CDR3 loop reads CASSQDQSTYEQYF. The CDR3 DNA sequence: TGTGCCAGCAGCCAAGATCAGTCGACCTACGAGCAGTACTTC.

Worth noting for this clone: The sample carries other DNA sequences with the same CDR3. The genes are TRBV7-3 and TRBJ2-1, with D hard to call. From germline, CDR1 is SGHTA and CDR2 FQGTGA. The V end lost 5 bases, the J end lost 0 bases, and 8 bases lay between the germline ends. The length of the CDR3 is 14 residues. The CDR3 nucleotides are TGTGCCAGCAGCCCGCCCGGCTCCTACAATGAGCAGTTCTTC. Its protein is CASSPPGSYNEQFF.